This TCR beta chain originates from a study of T cells in Graves' hyperthyroidism and ophthalmopathy. This clonotype was counted only a few times. From RNA transcripts, TCR beta CDR3 regions were amplified. The HTBI primer set served for first-round RT-PCR of the TCR CDR3. TCRdb re-derived calls from the multiplex PCR reads in MiXCR, one entry per CDR3 protein. The table lists 350,000 to 450,000 distinct CDR3 sequences, about 15% of them singletons. Germline assignment: CDR1 SGHTS and CDR2 YDEGEE. This CDR3 comprises 14 residues. V lost 1 base to trimming and J lost 4 bases, with 11 bases between them.

This sequence joins TRBV5-8 and TRBJ1-1; maybe TRBD1 (6 bases). This clonotype originated in an older woman with Graves' hyperthyroidism. Specimen: blood. The CDR3 protein is CASSLFQGFTEAFF. DNA of the CDR3: TGTGCCAGCAGCTTGTTCCAGGGGTTCACTGAAGCTTTCTTT.